Below, 21 T cell receptor beta chains from the same sample are listed, as sequenced in a study of CD4 T cells in relation to SARS-CoV-2 and coronaviruses. Clones were read by immunoSEQ multiplex PCR, and TCRdb kept only the in-frame ones, dropping some. The sample yields more than 50,000 clones, more than 80% seen once. Unexposed donor CD4+ T cells date from 2011-2018, before the COVID-19 pandemic. The specimen sequenced was memory CD4+ T cells from PBMCs. The source of these receptors is a human donor in good health.

This clone was observed a single time. V usage is TRBV12-3 or TRBV12-4 and J usage is TRBJ2-2; D uncertain. The V end was cut by 7 bases, the J end by 6 bases, with 12 bases between. This CDR3 has 13 residues. CDR3 protein: CASTLGPPGELFF. DNA of the CDR3: TGTGCCAGCACCCTAGGCCCCCCCGGGGAGCTGTTTTTT.

The gene calls are TRBV3-1 (or the pseudogene TRBV3-2) and TRBJ2-2; TRBD1 or TRBD2 may be the D gene (5 bases each). Germline lookup yields CDR1 LGHDT and CDR2 YNNKEL (reference sequence). The CDR3 has 17 amino acids. V lost 2 bases to trimming and J lost 2 bases, with 15 bases between them. The CDR3 DNA is TGTGCCAGCAGCCAATTCATGGTGGGGGATAACACCGGGGAGCTGTTTTTT. Translation gives CASSQFMVGDNTGELFF.

J is TRBJ2-7 and V is TRBV5-6; 7 bases line up with TRBD1. Germline assignment: CDR1 SGHDT and CDR2 YYEEEE. The CDR3 loop spans 15 amino acids. V dropped 2 bases and J dropped 3; count of bases not matched to a gene: 8. CDR3 protein: CASSFRDSRNYEQYF. For the CDR3, the DNA is TGTGCCAGCAGCTTTCGGGACAGTCGGAACTACGAGCAGTACTTC.

The chain carries TRBV6-6 and TRBJ2-7, with 9 bases lining up with TRBD1. CDR1 MNHNY and CDR2 SVGAGI come from the germline V gene (reference sequence). Unmatched junction bases numbered 8, after V lost 5 bases and J lost 6 bases. This CDR3 spans 14 amino acids. CDR3 nucleotides: TGTGCCAGCAGTGGGGACAGGGACGTGAGCGAGCAGTACTTC. It translates to CASSGDRDVSEQYF.

This clone has just one count. The V and J genes are TRBV20-1 and TRBJ2-3; TRBD2 aligns across 10 bases. V lost 3 bases to trimming and J lost 3 bases; unmatched junction nucleotides: 9. The CDR3 runs to 16 residues. Germline V gives CDR1 DFQATT, CDR2 SNEGSKA (reference sequence). The CDR3 region has the DNA TGCAGTGCTAGTGCTTTAGCGGGAGGTCTGACAGATACGCAGTATTTT. Translated, it gives CSASALAGGLTDTQYF.

This sequence joins TRBV4-1 and TRBJ2-7, with 16 nucleotides matching TRBD2. Germline V gene lookup returns CDR1 MGHRA and CDR2 YSYEKL. V was pared by 4 bases and J by 6 bases, with 12 bases of the junction left unmatched. The CDR3 covers 18 residues. This CDR3 is CASSPGTSGRDELREQYF. The CDR3 DNA reads as TGCGCCAGCAGCCCCGGGACTAGCGGGAGGGACGAATTACGCGAGCAGTACTTC.

The chain recombines TRBV11-3 with TRBJ2-3, with D perhaps TRBD2 (6 bases). From germline, CDR1 is SGHNT and CDR2 YENEEA. The CDR3 loop spans 13 amino acids. The ends were cut back, 2 bases at V and 8 bases at J, with 11 bases in the middle. The DNA for the CDR3 is TGTGCCAGCAGCTTAAAGGACGGGGGTACGCAGTATTTT. This gives the protein CASSLKDGGTQYF.

J is TRBJ2-1 and V is TRBV15; 8 bases line up with TRBD1. In germline, CDR1 is LNHNV, CDR2 YYDKDF (reference sequence). Germline trimming cut 1 base from V and 0 bases from J; bases unmatched to any gene: 2. This CDR3 is 16 amino acids long. The CDR3 sequence is CATSRGTGSSYNEQFF. The CDR3 region has the DNA TGTGCCACCAGCAGAGGGACAGGGAGCTCCTACAATGAGCAGTTCTTC.

V is TRBV5-1 and J is TRBJ2-3; D gene ambiguous. CDR3 size: 14 residues. Trimming took off 7 bases at V and 4 bases at J, with 16 bases between the two ends. Germline V CDR1 and CDR2: SGHRS, YFSETQ. CDR3 amino acids: CASRAAQFSDTQYF. CDR3 sequence (DNA): TGCGCCAGCCGGGCAGCGCAATTCTCAGATACGCAGTATTTT. Together with reference TRBV5-1 and TRBJ2-3, the CDR3 gives the full variable domain: KAGVTQTPRYLIKTRGQQVTLSCSPISGHRSVSWYQQTPGQGLQFLFEYFSETQRNKGNFPGRFSGRQFSNSRSEMNVSTLELGDSALYLCASRAAQFSDTQYFGPGTRLTVL.

The CDR3 is CASIRTNTQYF. CDR3 DNA sequence: TGTGCCAGCATTCGGACGAATACGCAGTATTTT. This sequence joins TRBV11-2 and TRBJ2-3, with unresolved D. Germline V CDR1 and CDR2: SGHAT, FQNNGV. Trimming cost V 7 bases and J 7 bases, with 9 bases left between them. This CDR3 has 11 residues.

The chain uses TRBV6-5 and TRBJ2-1, with D hard to call. Germline V CDR1 and CDR2: MNHEY, SVGAGI. This CDR3 comprises 13 residues. With 2 bases removed from V and 0 bases from J, the gap between germline ends came to 2 bases. The CDR3 DNA follows: TGTGCCAGCAGTTACAGCTCCTACAATGAGCAGTTCTTC. The encoded protein is CASSYSSYNEQFF.

V is TRBV19 and J is TRBJ2-7; D not certain. Germline CDR1 LNHDA, CDR2 SQIVND (reference sequence). This CDR3 is 15 amino acids long. Deletions cut 4 bases from V and 0 bases from J, with 13 bases between. CDR3 amino acids: CASSTASESSYEQYF. The CDR3 DNA is TGTGCCAGTAGTACCGCCAGCGAGAGCTCCTACGAGCAGTACTTC.

This chain links TRBV24-1 with TRBJ1-1; the D gene is possibly TRBD1 (6 bases). Trimming shortened V by 5 bases and J by 4 bases, and 13 bases separated the two germline ends. Germline assignment: CDR1 KGHDR and CDR2 SFDVKD. CDR3 size: 14 residues. As DNA, the CDR3 is TGTGCCACCAGTGTCCAAACAGGGACCACTGAAGCTTTCTTT. Encoded protein: CATSVQTGTTEAFF.

Only a few counts were recorded for this clone. This chain links TRBV3-1 (or the pseudogene TRBV3-2) with TRBJ1-1; D call uncertain. The CDR3 is 15 residues long. V lost 2 bases, J lost 1 base, and 11 bases lay in between. In germline, CDR1 is LGHDT, CDR2 YNNKEL (reference sequence). The CDR3 nucleotides read TGTGCCAGCAGCCAATATTTGCAGGCGAACACTGAAGCTTTCTTT. Its protein is CASSQYLQANTEAFF.

The J gene is TRBJ1-5, the V gene TRBV28; the D is unclear. The V end lost 3 bases, the J end lost 5 bases, and 14 bases lay between the germline ends. Germline V gene data show CDR1 as MDHEN and CDR2 as SYDVKM. The CDR3 has 15 amino acids. CDR3 region: CASSFPGLRDQPQHF. CDR3 in DNA: TGTGCCAGCAGTTTTCCTGGGTTGAGAGATCAGCCCCAGCATTTT.

The chain recombines TRBV27 with TRBJ2-2; D is ambiguous. The V end was cut by 3 bases, the J end by 0 bases, with 5 bases between. The CDR3 spans 14 residues. Germline V CDR1 and CDR2: MNHEY, SMNVEV (reference sequence). The DNA for the CDR3 is TGTGCCAGCAGTTTCAATACGAACACCGGGGAGCTGTTTTTT. Translated, it gives CASSFNTNTGELFF.

The rearrangement links TRBV12-3 or TRBV12-4 to TRBJ1-1; weak D call: TRBD1 (5 bases). The germline V and J ends were trimmed by 9 bases and 0 bases, with 11 bases remaining between them. The CDR3 length is 13 residues. The CDR3 sequence is CASCGGLNTEAFF. CDR3 coding DNA: TGTGCCAGTTGTGGGGGACTGAACACTGAAGCTTTCTTT.

V gene TRBV9 combines with J gene TRBJ1-1; no clear D gene. V lost 0 bases and J 2 bases, leaving 14 bases between the germline ends. Germline CDR1 SGDLS, CDR2 YYNGEE. There are 16 residues in the CDR3. In DNA form, the CDR3 reads TGTGCCAGCAGCGTAGGCGGTGGGAACTTCAACACTGAAGCTTTCTTT. Its translation: CASSVGGGNFNTEAFF.

J is TRBJ2-2 and V is TRBV27; TRBD1 agrees at 8 bases. Unmatched junction bases numbered 10, after V lost 5 bases and J lost 5 bases. The CDR3 contains 16 residues. Germline V gene lookup returns CDR1 MNHEY and CDR2 SMNVEV (reference sequence). CDR3 in DNA: TGTGCCAGCAGTCCCCAAGGACAGGGAAGTACCGGGGAGCTGTTTTTT. It specifies CASSPQGQGSTGELFF.

This clone was seen a single time. The rearrangement joins TRBV28 to TRBJ2-7; TRBD2 matches 7 bases. The V segment lost 5 bases and the J segment 3 bases; nucleotides outside the gene matches: 7. CDR1 is MDHEN and CDR2 is SYDVKM in the germline V gene. The CDR3 consists of 14 residues. CDR3 sequence reads: CASSGGVWVYEQYF. Written as DNA, the CDR3 is TGTGCCAGCAGTGGGGGGGTTTGGGTCTACGAGCAGTACTTC.

This clone was observed a few times. V is TRBV19 and J is TRBJ2-2, with a weak D call TRBD1 (7 bases). The V gene lost 5 bases and the J gene lost 5 bases, with 9 bases spanning the gap. CDR1 is LNHDA, CDR2 SQIVND, per germline (reference sequence). The CDR3 runs to 13 residues. DNA of the CDR3: TGTGCCAGTAGTGCAGGGGGGACCGGGGAGCTGTTTTTT. It is translated as CASSAGGTGELFF.